This TCR beta chain originates from a study of cytomegalovirus exposure and HLA in healthy donors. CDR3 length equals 11 residues. The germline gives CDR1 DFQATT, CDR2 SNEGSKA (reference sequence). The V gene lost 7 bases and the J gene lost 8 bases, with 11 bases spanning the gap. The PCR used 60 Vbeta and 13 Jbeta primers. The data were produced by immunoSEQ multiplex PCR, yet TCRdb's version contains in-frame clones alone and is incomplete. The sample records about 70,000 clones, about 74% being singletons. Input material: PBMCs. This clonotype originated in a human donor in good health. The chain couples TRBV20-1 to TRBJ1-4, with D possibly TRBD1 on 5 matching bases. The CDR3 nucleotides are TGCAGTGTCCCAAGGGGAGAAAAACTGTTTTTT. Translation: CSVPRGEKLFF.